This TCR beta chain was identified during a study of cytomegalovirus exposure and HLA in healthy donors. Whole-study results and caveats: Association of a missense DCLRE1C variant with TCR beta V- and J-gene trimming was reported in a later analysis.

Donors had nominal health at sampling but likely had unrecorded immune exposures. The CDR3 runs 11 residues. V shed 5 bases and J 5 bases; nucleotides not matched to a gene: 1. Germline assignment: CDR1 GTSNPN and CDR2 SVGIG (reference sequence). Note on this clone: Its specificity is unknown.

PCR primers comprised 60 Vbeta and 13 Jbeta primers. Profiling relied on immunoSEQ multiplex PCR, and the TCRdb table lists in-frame clones only, not all of them. Among about 120,000 clones listed, around 80% were seen once. This TCR was recovered from a female donor in good health and CMV-seropositive. The rearrangement joins TRBV30 to TRBJ2-7; 9 bases align to TRBD1. Sequencing was performed on PBMCs. CDR3 amino acids: CAWGDRDEQYF. Here the CDR3 DNA reads TGTGCCTGGGGGGACAGGGACGAGCAGTACTTC.